Described below is a single T cell receptor (beta chain) sequence and its context. What it recognizes is unknown. This sample was included in a study of human T cells and chemical hapten exposure. Study-wide results and caveats: With regard to DPC sensitization, TCRs above 1 in 1000 frequency did not change.

From the RACE reads, TCRdb called clonotypes with MiXCR, one entry per CDR3 protein. The table has approximately 350,000 distinct CDR3 sequences, around 6.9% seen once. Described time point: patch test 1, 2 weeks after DPC sensitization. Regarding treatment: therapeutic diphenylcyclopropenone sensitization with weekly scalp DPC. The V gene's germline CDR1 is SGHRS and CDR2 YFSETQ. Trimming removed 0 bases at V and 7 bases at J, with 7 bases between. The CDR3 runs to 13 residues. The V gene is TRBV5-1, the J gene TRBJ1-4; D gene unclear. The TCR originated in a woman aged 18-29 years with alopecia areata. Some clones in this sample may be carry-over from other donors' samples. This specimen was whole blood, taken in connection with sensitization to the hapten diphenylcyclopropenone (DPC). The CDR3 loop reads CASSLEGVEKLFF. CDR3 coding DNA: TGCGCCAGCAGCTTGGAGGGTGTTGAAAAACTGTTTTTT.